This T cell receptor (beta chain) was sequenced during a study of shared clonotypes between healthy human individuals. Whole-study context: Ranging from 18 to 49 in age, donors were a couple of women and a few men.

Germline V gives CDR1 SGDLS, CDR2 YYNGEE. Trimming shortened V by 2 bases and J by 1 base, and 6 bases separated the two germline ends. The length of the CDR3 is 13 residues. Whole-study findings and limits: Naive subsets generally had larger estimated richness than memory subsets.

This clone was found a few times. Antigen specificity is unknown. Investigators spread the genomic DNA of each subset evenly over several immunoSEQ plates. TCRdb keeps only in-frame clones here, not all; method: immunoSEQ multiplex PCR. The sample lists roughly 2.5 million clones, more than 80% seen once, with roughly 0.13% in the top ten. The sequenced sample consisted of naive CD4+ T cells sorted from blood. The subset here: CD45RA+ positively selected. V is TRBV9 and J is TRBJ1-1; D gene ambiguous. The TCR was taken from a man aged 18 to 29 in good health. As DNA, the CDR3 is TGTGCCAGCAGCGTCAGGAGGAACACTGAAGCTTTCTTT. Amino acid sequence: CASSVRRNTEAFF.